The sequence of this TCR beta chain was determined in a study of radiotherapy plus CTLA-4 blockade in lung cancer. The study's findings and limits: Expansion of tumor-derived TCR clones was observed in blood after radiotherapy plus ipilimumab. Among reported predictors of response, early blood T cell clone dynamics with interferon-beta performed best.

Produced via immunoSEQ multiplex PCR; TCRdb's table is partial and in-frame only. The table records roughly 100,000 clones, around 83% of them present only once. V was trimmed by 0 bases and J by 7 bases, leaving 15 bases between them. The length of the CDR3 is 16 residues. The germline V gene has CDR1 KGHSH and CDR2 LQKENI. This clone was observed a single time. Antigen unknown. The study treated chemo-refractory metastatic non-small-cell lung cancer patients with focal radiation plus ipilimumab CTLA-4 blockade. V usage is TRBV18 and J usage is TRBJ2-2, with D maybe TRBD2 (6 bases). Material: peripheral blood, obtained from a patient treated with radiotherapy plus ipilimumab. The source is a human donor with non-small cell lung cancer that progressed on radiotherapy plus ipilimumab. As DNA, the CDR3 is TGTGCCAGCTCACCACCGGCGGGACTTCCCCACGGGGAGCTGTTTTTT. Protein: CASSPPAGLPHGELFF.